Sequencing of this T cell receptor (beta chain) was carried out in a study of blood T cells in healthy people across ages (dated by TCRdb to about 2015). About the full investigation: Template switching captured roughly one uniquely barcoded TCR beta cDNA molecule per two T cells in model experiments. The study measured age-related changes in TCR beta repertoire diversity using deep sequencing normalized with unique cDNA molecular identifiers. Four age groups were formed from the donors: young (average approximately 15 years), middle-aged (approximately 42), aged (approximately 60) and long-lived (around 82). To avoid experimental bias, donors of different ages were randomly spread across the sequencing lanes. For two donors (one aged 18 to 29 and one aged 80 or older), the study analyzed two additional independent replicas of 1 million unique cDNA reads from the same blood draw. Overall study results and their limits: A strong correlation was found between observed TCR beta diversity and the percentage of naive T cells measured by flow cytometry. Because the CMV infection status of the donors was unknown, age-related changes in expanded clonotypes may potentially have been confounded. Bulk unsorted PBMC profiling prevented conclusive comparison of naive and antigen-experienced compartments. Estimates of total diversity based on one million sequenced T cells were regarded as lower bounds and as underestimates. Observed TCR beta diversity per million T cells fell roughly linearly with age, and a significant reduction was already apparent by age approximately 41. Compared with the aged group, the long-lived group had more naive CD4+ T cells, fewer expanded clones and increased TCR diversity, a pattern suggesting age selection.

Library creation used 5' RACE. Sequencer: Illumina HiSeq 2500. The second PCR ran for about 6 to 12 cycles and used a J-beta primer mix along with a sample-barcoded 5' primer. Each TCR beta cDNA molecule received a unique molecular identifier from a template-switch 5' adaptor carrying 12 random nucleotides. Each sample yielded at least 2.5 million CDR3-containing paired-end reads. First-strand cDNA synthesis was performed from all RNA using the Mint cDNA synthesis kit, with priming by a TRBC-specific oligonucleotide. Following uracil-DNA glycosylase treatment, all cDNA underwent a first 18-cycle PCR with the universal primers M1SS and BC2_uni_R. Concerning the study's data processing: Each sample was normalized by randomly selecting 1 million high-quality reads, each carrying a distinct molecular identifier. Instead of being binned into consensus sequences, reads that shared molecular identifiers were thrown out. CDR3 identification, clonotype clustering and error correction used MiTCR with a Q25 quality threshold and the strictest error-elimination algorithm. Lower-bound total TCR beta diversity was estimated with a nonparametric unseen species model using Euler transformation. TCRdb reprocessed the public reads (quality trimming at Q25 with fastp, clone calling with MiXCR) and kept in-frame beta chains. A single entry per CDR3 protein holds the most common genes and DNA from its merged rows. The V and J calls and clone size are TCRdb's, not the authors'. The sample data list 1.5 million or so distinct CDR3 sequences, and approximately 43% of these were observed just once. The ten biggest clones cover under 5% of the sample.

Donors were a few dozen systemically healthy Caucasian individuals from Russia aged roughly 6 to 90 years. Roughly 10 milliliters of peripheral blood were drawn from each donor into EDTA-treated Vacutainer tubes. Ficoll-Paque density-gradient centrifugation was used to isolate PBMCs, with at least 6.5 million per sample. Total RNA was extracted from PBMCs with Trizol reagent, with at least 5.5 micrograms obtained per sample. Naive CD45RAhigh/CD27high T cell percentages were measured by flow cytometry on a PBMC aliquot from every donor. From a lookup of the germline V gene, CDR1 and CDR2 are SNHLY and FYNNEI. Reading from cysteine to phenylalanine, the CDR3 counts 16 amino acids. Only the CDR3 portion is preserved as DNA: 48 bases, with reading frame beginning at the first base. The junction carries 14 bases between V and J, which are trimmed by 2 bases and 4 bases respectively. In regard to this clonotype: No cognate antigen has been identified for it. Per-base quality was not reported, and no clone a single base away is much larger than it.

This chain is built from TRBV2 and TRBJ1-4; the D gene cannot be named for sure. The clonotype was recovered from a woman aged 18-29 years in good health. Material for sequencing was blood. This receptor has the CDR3 CASSEFVSRHNEKLFF. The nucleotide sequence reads TGTGCCAGCAGTGAATTTGTCAGCCGCCATAATGAAAAACTGTTTTTT.